The T cell receptor (beta chain) under discussion was sequenced for a study of spatial heterogeneity in lung cancer. Sample time point: sample taken at primary tumor resection. No cell sorting; template was whole RNA from tumor, lung tissue or PBMC. This clonotype has only a few counts. TCRdb passed the 5' RACE reads through MiXCR, listing each CDR3 protein once. This sample has 45,000 or so distinct CDR3 sequences, with about 10% found just once. Trimming removed 0 bases at V and 0 bases at J, with 11 bases between. Germline V gives CDR1 DFQATT, CDR2 SNEGSKA (reference sequence). The CDR3 extends over 15 amino acids.

This receptor was identified in a female donor with early-stage non-small cell lung cancer. Material: PBMCs, obtained at surgery. J is TRBJ2-5 and V is TRBV20-1, with D maybe TRBD1 (5 bases). The CDR3 loop reads CSARDWGTNQETQYF. The CDR3 DNA reads TGCAGTGCTAGAGATTGGGGCACCAACCAAGAGACCCAGTACTTC.